This T cell receptor (beta chain) originates from a study of sequential checkpoint blockade in melanoma (dated by TCRdb to between 2018 and 2020). Background on the whole study: Patients were randomized 1:1 to first-line nivolumab followed by ipilimumab (arm A) or ipilimumab followed by nivolumab (arm B). Maintenance nivolumab came after each of the two trial sequences. The research as a whole found: Larger, independent patient cohorts are needed to validate the response-prediction model that combines TCR metrics and mutation burden.

TCRbeta CDR3 regions were immunosequenced from genomic DNA with the immunoSEQ Assay. Before high-throughput sequencing, the genomic DNA was amplified using bias-controlled multiplex PCR. In the authors' own workflow: To quantify the absolute abundance of each unique TCRbeta CDR3 region, the sequences were collapsed and filtered. Clonality, defined as 1 minus Pielou's evenness, was calculated using only productive rearrangements. A previously published method was used to identify clones with significantly greater frequencies in on-treatment samples than in baseline samples. TCRdb obtained this table from immuneACCESS and retained in-frame rearrangements with V and J assigned. These tables miss some clones; where compared with another copy, unresolved V genes account for less than half of the shortfall, and the remainder is unexplained. The V and J calls and clone size are taken from that table; D and trimming were inferred from the DNA. This sample is represented by about 11,000 clones; less than 80% of them were singletons. About 11% of the sample rests with the top ten.

The CDR3 contains 15 residues, cysteine and phenylalanine counted. Of all the DNA, just the CDR3 is kept, 45 bases in frame from base 1. The germline V gene supplies CDR1 ENHRY and CDR2 SYGVKD. The germline V end is reduced by 7 bases and the J end by 6 bases; junction bases left unmatched: 10. Explained via the paper, the treatment or condition label denotes: randomized to nivolumab then ipilimumab (arm A) or the reverse (arm B). Prior DNA-damaging chemotherapy had not been received by any trial patient. Live CD3+CD8+ cells negative for CD19 and CD56 were sorted from thawed PBMCs on a FACS Aria II flow cytometer. CheckMate 064, a randomized, open-label phase II trial of sequential checkpoint blockade, was the source of the samples, all of which came from patients with melanoma. Peripheral blood mononuclear cells were collected by leukapheresis, purified with Ficoll-Paque, and frozen in human serum with approximately 9.9% DMSO. Purity of sorted blood CD3+CD8+ cells was verified at >98% immediately after sorting, followed by DNA extraction.

Worth noting for this clone: This receptor's antigen is unknown. One base away there is no much larger clone; base qualities are not given.

The TCR originated in a human donor with melanoma. This chain joins TRBV10-3 to TRBJ2-3, with 10 bases aligning to TRBD1. Sample: CD8+ T cells sorted from blood (inferred from file names), taken from a patient given nivolumab and ipilimumab in sequence. The nucleotide sequence is given as TGTGCCATCAAAGCCGGGACAGGGGACGCCGATACGCAGTATTTT. Its coded protein is CAIKAGTGDADTQYF.